This T cell receptor beta chain came from a study of T cells in Graves' hyperthyroidism and ophthalmopathy. General study results and limits: A median around six months before onset, the model predicted ophthalmopathy. Stable hyperthyroidism was told apart from ophthalmopathy by a model built on 13 V-J features.

There were TCR beta CDR3 regions amplified from RNA transcripts. TCR CDR3 underwent first-round RT-PCR with the HTBI primer set. TCRdb reprocessed the multiplex PCR reads via MiXCR and lists one record per CDR3 protein. The sample consists of a few hundred thousand distinct CDR3 sequences, 46% of them appearing once. Disease duration under 2 months; hyperthyroidism patients were aged 18 to 65. Investigators excluded patients with uncontrolled infection, other autoimmune disease, pregnancy or lactation. Comment on this clonotype: The antigen remains undetermined.

The CDR3 runs to 17 residues. V was pared by 0 bases and J by 7 bases, with 8 bases of the junction left unmatched. Germline lookup yields CDR1 LNHNV and CDR2 YYDKDF (reference sequence). The clonotype was recovered from a young woman with Graves' hyperthyroidism. The sample taken for sequencing was peripheral blood or thyroid tissue (not recorded which). This sequence joins TRBV15 and TRBJ2-7; 14 nucleotides agree with TRBD2. The CDR3 reads CATSRDRGLAGVAEQYF. In DNA form, the CDR3 reads TGTGCCACCAGCAGAGATCGGGGACTAGCGGGAGTAGCGGAGCAGTACTTC.